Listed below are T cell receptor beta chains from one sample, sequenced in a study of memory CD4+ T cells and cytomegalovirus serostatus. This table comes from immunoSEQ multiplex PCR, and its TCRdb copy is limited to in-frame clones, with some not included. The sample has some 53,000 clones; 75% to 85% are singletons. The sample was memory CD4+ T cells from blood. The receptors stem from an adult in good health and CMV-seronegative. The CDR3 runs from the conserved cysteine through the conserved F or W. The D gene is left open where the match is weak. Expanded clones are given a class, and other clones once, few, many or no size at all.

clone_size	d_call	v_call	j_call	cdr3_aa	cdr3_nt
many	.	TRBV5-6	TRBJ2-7	CASSWWDEGNYEQYF	TGTGCCAGCAGCTGGTGGGACGAGGGAAACTACGAGCAGTACTTC
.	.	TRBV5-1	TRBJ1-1	CASSLVGTNTEAFF	TGCGCCAGCAGCTTGGTCGGGACAAATACTGAAGCTTTCTTT
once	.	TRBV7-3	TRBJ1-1	CASSLDRATITEAFF	TGTGCCAGCAGCTTAGACCGAGCCACAATCACTGAAGCTTTCTTT
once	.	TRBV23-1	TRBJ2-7	CASSPTPGPLYEQYF	TGCGCCAGCAGTCCCACCCCGGGACCTCTCTACGAGCAGTACTTC
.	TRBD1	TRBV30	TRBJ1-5	CAWSVRGQTNQPQHF	TGTGCCTGGAGTGTGCGGGGACAGACGAATCAGCCCCAGCATTTT
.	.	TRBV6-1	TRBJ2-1	CASSEASGNEQFF	TGTGCCAGCAGTGAAGCATCGGGGAATGAGCAGTTCTTC
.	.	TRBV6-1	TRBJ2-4	CASSERFRPPNIQYF	TGTGCCAGCAGTGAAAGGTTTCGGCCTCCAAACATTCAGTACTTC
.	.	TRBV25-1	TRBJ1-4	CASSEVSPGGAQEKLFF	TGTGCCAGCAGTGAGGTTTCTCCCGGGGGAGCGCAGGAAAAACTGTTTTTT
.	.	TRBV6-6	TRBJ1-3	CASKAGSSGNTIYF	TGTGCCTCTAAAGCCGGGAGCTCTGGAAACACCATATATTTT
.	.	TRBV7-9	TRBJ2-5	CASSYGQTLEETQYF	TGTGCCAGCAGCTATGGACAAACCTTGGAAGAGACCCAGTACTTC
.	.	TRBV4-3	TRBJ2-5	CASSQDELLEGTQYF	TGCGCCAGCAGCCAAGATGAGCTCCTTGAGGGGACCCAGTACTTC
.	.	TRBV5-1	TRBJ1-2	CASSSGPIEMGILGYGYTF	TGCGCCAGCAGCTCCGGGCCAATAGAGATGGGGATCCTTGGGTATGGCTACACCTTC
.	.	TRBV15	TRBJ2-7	CATSRDIQGYEQYF	TGTGCCACCAGCAGAGACATTCAGGGCTACGAGCAGTACTTC
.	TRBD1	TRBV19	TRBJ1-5	CASEGQGSNQPQHF	TGTGCCAGTGAGGGACAGGGTAGCAATCAGCCCCAGCATTTT
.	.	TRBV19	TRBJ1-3	CASSKGDLHTIYF	TGTGCCAGTAGTAAAGGGGATCTTCACACCATATATTTT
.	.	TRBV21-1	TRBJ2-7	CASSTHPPGQPLSVPYEQYF	TGTGCCAGCAGCACGCACCCACCGGGACAGCCTCTTAGCGTTCCCTACGAGCAGTACTTC
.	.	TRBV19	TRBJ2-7	CASSTEGKGVDEQYF	TGTGCCAGTAGTACCGAGGGGAAAGGGGTTGACGAGCAGTACTTC
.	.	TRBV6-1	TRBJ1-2	CASSDPGRSANYGYTF	TGTGCCAGCAGTGACCCTGGACGGTCGGCTAACTATGGCTACACCTTC
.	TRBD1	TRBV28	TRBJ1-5	CASSTRTGGGNQPQHF	TGTGCCAGCAGTACAAGGACAGGGGGGGGCAATCAGCCCCAGCATTTT
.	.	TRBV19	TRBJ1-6	CASSTTVNSPLHF	TGTGCCAGTAGTACGACAGTAAATTCACCCCTCCACTTT
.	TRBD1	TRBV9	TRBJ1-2	CASSVAQGGYGYTF	TGTGCCAGCAGCGTAGCTCAGGGGGGCTATGGCTACACCTTC
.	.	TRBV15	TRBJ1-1	CATSRDLRQGNTEAFF	TGTGCCACCAGCAGAGATTTAAGGCAGGGGAACACTGAAGCTTTCTTT
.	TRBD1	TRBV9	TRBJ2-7	CASRGDSSYEQYF	TGTGCCAGCAGGGGGGACAGCTCCTACGAGCAGTACTTC
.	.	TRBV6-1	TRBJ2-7	CATQRQTAYEQYF	TGTGCCACCCAAAGGCAGACGGCCTACGAGCAGTACTTC
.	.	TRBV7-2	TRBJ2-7	CASSGRYEQYF	TGTGCCAGCAGCGGCAGGTACGAGCAGTACTTC
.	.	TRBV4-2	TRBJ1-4	CASSQEGGGIEKLFF	TGTGCCAGCAGCCAAGAGGGGGGGGGAATTGAAAAACTGTTTTTT
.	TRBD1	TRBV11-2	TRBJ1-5	CASSLDTGDQPQHF	TGTGCCAGCAGCTTAGACACAGGGGACCAGCCCCAGCATTTT
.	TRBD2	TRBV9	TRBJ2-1	CASPPWGGSYNEQFF	TGTGCCAGCCCCCCATGGGGGGGGTCCTACAATGAGCAGTTCTTC
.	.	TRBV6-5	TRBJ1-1	CASTPSGVSEAFF	TGTGCCAGCACCCCCAGCGGTGTCTCTGAAGCTTTCTTT
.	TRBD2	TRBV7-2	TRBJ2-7	CASSGGLAGGGEQYF	TGTGCCAGCAGCGGTGGACTAGCGGGGGGGGGCGAGCAGTACTTC
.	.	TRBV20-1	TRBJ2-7	CSATGLYEQYF	TGCAGTGCAACAGGGCTCTACGAGCAGTACTTC
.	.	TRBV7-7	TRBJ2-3	CASSLQRTDTQYF	TGTGCCAGCAGCCTTCAAAGGACAGATACGCAGTATTTT
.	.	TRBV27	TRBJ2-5	CASSLNGAPSQYF	TGTGCCAGCAGTTTAAACGGGGCCCCTAGCCAGTACTTC
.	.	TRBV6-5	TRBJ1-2	CASSYNGPGWGYTF	TGTGCCAGCAGTTACAACGGCCCCGGTTGGGGCTACACCTTC
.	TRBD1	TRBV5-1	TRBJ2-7	CASSLSDRGYEQYF	TGCGCCAGCAGCTTGTCGGACAGGGGCTACGAGCAGTACTTC
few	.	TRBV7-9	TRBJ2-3	CASSLADGDTQYF	TGTGCCAGCAGTTTAGCTGATGGAGATACGCAGTATTTT
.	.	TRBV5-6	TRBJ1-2	CASSPDSSYGYTF	TGTGCCAGCAGCCCGGACAGCTCCTATGGCTACACCTTC
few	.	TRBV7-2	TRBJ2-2	CASSPRLERTGELFF	TGTGCCAGCAGCCCCCGACTAGAAAGGACCGGGGAGCTGTTTTTT
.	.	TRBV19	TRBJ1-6	CASGVGALHF	TGTGCCAGCGGTGTGGGGGCCCTCCACTTT
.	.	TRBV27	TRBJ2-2	CASSSPPTGLRLSTGELFF	TGTGCCAGCAGTTCCCCCCCCACAGGGTTGAGGTTGAGCACCGGGGAGCTGTTTTTT
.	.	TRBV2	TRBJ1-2	CASSAERSLYGYTF	TGTGCCAGCAGTGCAGAGAGGAGCCTCTATGGCTACACCTTC
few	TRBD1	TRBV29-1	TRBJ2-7	CSATRTGGGNEQYF	TGCAGCGCTACCCGGACAGGGGGCGGAAACGAGCAGTACTTC
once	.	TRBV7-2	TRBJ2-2	CASSLGLAIGELFF	TGTGCCAGCAGCTTAGGGCTAGCAATCGGGGAGCTGTTTTTT
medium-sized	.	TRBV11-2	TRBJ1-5	CASSSTASGPQHF	TGTGCCAGCAGCTCGACGGCCTCAGGGCCCCAGCATTTT
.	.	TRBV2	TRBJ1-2	CASSVRMGGVGGYTF	TGTGCCAGCAGTGTACGGATGGGGGGCGTTGGCGGCTACACCTTC
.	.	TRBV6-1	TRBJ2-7	CASSTQGGGYEQYF	TGTGCCAGCAGTACACAGGGAGGGGGCTACGAGCAGTACTTC
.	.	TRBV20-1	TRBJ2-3	CACPLGTRNDF	TGCGCGTGTCCCCTTGGGACCAGAAATGATTTT
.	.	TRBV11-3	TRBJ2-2	CASSAGANTGELFF	TGTGCCAGCAGCGCAGGGGCGAACACCGGGGAGCTGTTTTTT
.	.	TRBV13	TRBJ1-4	CASSLGQGKNEKLFF	TGTGCCAGCAGCTTAGGGCAGGGTAAGAATGAAAAACTGTTTTTT
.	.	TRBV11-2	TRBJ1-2	CASSLGAGPANGYTF	TGTGCCAGCAGCTTAGGGGCAGGGCCCGCGAATGGCTACACCTTC
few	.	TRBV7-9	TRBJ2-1	CASSFRGPGYNEQFF	TGTGCCAGCAGCTTTCGTGGGCCCGGCTACAATGAGCAGTTCTTC
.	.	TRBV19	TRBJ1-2	CASSIVGYGYTF	TGTGCCAGTAGTATAGTTGGCTATGGCTACACCTTC
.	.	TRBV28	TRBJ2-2	CASSDRDLSRRKLFF	TGTGCCAGCAGTGACCGGGACCTCTCTCGGCGGAAGCTGTTTTTT
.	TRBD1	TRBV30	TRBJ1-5	CAWSPTGVQPQHF	TGTGCCTGGAGTCCGACAGGGGTTCAGCCCCAGCATTTT
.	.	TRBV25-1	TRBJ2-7	CASSEGEIHVGYEQYF	TGTGCCAGCAGTGAAGGCGAAATCCACGTTGGGTACGAGCAGTACTTC